This T cell receptor beta chain was obtained from a study of blood T cell repertoires in COVID-19. At the level of the study: Spain, Italy and the United States supplied samples that represented acute and convalescent COVID-19. PBMCs, B-cell-depleted T cells, or T cells provided the cDNA or gDNA that made up the material.

Authors' analysis steps: Nucleated cell counts were estimated from reference gene primer amplification. The table came from immunoSEQ multiplex PCR; TCRdb's copy has only in-frame clones and leaves some out. That table supplies the V and J calls and clone size; D and trimming were determined from the DNA. The sample lists roughly 140,000 clones; approximately 86% were seen once. The V and J ends lost 2 bases and 2 bases, in that order; junction bases with no gene match: 4. CDR3 length: 15 amino acids. Germline V CDR1 and CDR2: MDHEN, SYDVKM. A few counts support this clone. The sequence derives from a human donor in a cohort sampled during active COVID-19. V and J are TRBV28 and TRBJ1-1; 8 bases line up with TRBD1. Sequenced: peripheral blood. CDR3 coding DNA: TGTGCCAGCAGTTTAAGACAGGGGCTAAACACTGAAGCTTTCTTT. It is translated as CASSLRQGLNTEAFF.